The rows below give T cell receptor beta chains drawn from one sample of a study of CD8+ T cells in alopecia areata. Assay: immunoSEQ multiplex PCR; the TCRdb copy retains only in-frame clones and omits some. Among hundreds of thousands of clones listed, 60% were seen once. The specimen was CD4+ T cells sorted from blood, collected between weeks 51 and 54, from a patient treated with tofacitinib. The receptors originated from a human donor with alopecia areata. The CDR3 runs from the conserved cysteine through the conserved F or W. Fields, in order: J gene, clone size, D gene, V gene, CDR3 DNA, CDR3 protein. The D gene is left open where the match is weak. The size field is filled for only some rows; it gives once, few, many or a size class.

TRBJ1-2 . TRBD1 TRBV30 TGTGCCTGGAGTGTACTTACAGGGGCCTATGGCTACACCTTC CAWSVLTGAYGYTF
TRBJ2-3 . . TRBV6-1 TGTGCCAGCAGTGAAGAGGTCTACAGAACAGATACGCAGTATTTT CASSEEVYRTDTQYF
TRBJ2-1 few TRBD2 TRBV30 TGTGCCTGGAGTGTCGGACTAGCGGGGGACGATGAGCAGTTCTTC CAWSVGLAGDDEQFF
TRBJ2-3 . . TRBV5-6 TGTGCCAGCAGCTCAGGACAGATCCGAGATACGCAGTATTTT CASSSGQIRDTQYF
TRBJ2-7 once TRBD1 TRBV30 TGTGCCTGGAGTTTGGGACAGAGGGTGCAGTACTTC CAWSLGQRVQYF
TRBJ2-2 . . TRBV7-6 TGTGCCAGCAGCTTACGAGGAGGGTCCGGGGAGCTGTTTTTT CASSLRGGSGELFF
TRBJ1-2 . . TRBV7-3 TGTGCCAGCAGCTTCACCCCTAACTATGGCTACACCTTC CASSFTPNYGYTF
TRBJ2-7 few . TRBV29-1 TGCAGCGTCCTCAGATGGGGTTACGAGCAGTACTTC CSVLRWGYEQYF
TRBJ2-3 . . TRBV15 TGTGCCACCAGCAGGACGGGAGAAGGGTCAGATACGCAGTATTTT CATSRTGEGSDTQYF
TRBJ1-4 . . TRBV7-9 TGTGCCAGCAGGCCGAACAGGGCGGCTAATGAAAAACTGTTTTTT CASRPNRAANEKLFF
TRBJ2-1 few TRBD2 TRBV18 TGTGCCAGCTCACCAGCGGGGGGGCGCTACAATGAGCAGTTCTTC CASSPAGGRYNEQFF
TRBJ1-1 . . TRBV10-3 TGTGCCATCAGACAACAGGGAGCCACTGAAGCTTTCTTT CAIRQQGATEAFF
TRBJ1-3 . TRBD1 TRBV9 TGTGCCAGCAGCGCCTTGACAGGGGAACGAAACACCATATATTTT CASSALTGERNTIYF
TRBJ1-5 . TRBD1 TRBV19 TGTGCCAGTAGCACCGGGACAGGGGGCAGTCAGCCCCAGCATTTT CASSTGTGGSQPQHF
TRBJ2-7 few . TRBV7-9 TGTGCCAGCAGCCCTCGGGACTTAACCCTCGAGCAGTACTTC CASSPRDLTLEQYF
TRBJ2-7 . TRBD1 TRBV11-3 TGTGCCAGCAGCACAGGGACAGGGCGCGACGAGCAGTACTTC CASSTGTGRDEQYF
TRBJ2-7 . . TRBV15 TGTGCCACCAGCAGAGATAAAGGCGGCACCTACGAGCAGTACTTC CATSRDKGGTYEQYF
TRBJ1-1 . . TRBV25-1 TGTGCCAGCAGTGATTCATCATGGGGGAACACTGAAGCTTTCTTT CASSDSSWGNTEAFF
TRBJ2-3 . . TRBV9 TGTGCCAGCAGCCCCCGCCTAACAGATACGCAGTATTTT CASSPRLTDTQYF
TRBJ2-2 . TRBD1 TRBV5-1 TGCGCCAGCAGCCCGACAGGGTCGTTCGGGGAGCTGTTTTTT CASSPTGSFGELFF
TRBJ1-1 . . TRBV5-1 TGCGCCAGCAGCTTGGATGCCAGCTCCACTGAAGCTTTCTTT CASSLDASSTEAFF
TRBJ1-1 . . TRBV30 TGTGCCTGGAGTGTATTAAAGGGGGAGGCTGAAGCTTTCTTT CAWSVLKGEAEAFF
TRBJ2-7 . . TRBV27 TGTGCCAGCAGTTTTGGGACCCCTTCCTACGAGCAGTACTTC CASSFGTPSYEQYF
TRBJ2-7 . TRBD1 TRBV25-1 TGTGCCAGCAGTGAATCCCGGACAGGGGGCGACGAGCAGTACTTC CASSESRTGGDEQYF
TRBJ1-5 . . TRBV30 TGTGCCTGGAGTTCGGGGGCGAGTCAGCCCCAGCATTTT CAWSSGASQPQHF
TRBJ1-2 . TRBD1 TRBV4-1 TGCGCCAGCAGCCACGGCAACAGGGGGCACGGCTACACCTTC CASSHGNRGHGYTF
TRBJ1-6 . TRBD1 TRBV7-8 TGTGCCAGCAGCTTAAGGGACAGGGTTAATTCACCCCTCCACTTT CASSLRDRVNSPLHF
TRBJ2-3 few . TRBV30 TGTGCCTGGAGTTGGTCTAGCACAGATACGCAGTATTTT CAWSWSSTDTQYF